Following are 21 T cell receptor beta chains from one sample sequenced in a study of cytomegalovirus exposure and HLA in healthy donors. The PCR ran on 60 Vbeta and 13 Jbeta primers. Sequenced by immunoSEQ multiplex PCR; TCRdb stores in-frame clones only, minus some. Found here are approximately 240,000 clones, 82% of them singletons; the top ten hold 4.5% to 6%. Sequenced sample: PBMCs. The receptors shown here come from a woman in her forties in good health and CMV-seropositive.

V usage is TRBV7-2 and J usage is TRBJ2-1, with TRBD2 identical over 11 bases. Germline V gene lookup returns CDR1 SGHTA and CDR2 FQGNSA. The V and J ends lost 5 bases and 6 bases, in that order; junction bases with no gene match: 9. The CDR3 is 16 residues long. DNA of the CDR3: TGTGCCAGCAGCGCCGCGACTAGCGGGGTCTTCAATGAGCAGTTCTTC. Its translation: CASSAATSGVFNEQFF.

This chain links TRBV12-5 with TRBJ1-5; 7 bases map to TRBD1. After removal of 6 bases from V and 11 bases from J, the junction contained 4 bases not matched to a gene. The CDR3 is made up of 11 amino acids. CDR1 and CDR2 from the germline V gene are LGHNT and FRNRAP. CDR3 loop: CASGTGPAQHF. CDR3 coding DNA: TGTGCTAGTGGGACAGGGCCGGCCCAGCATTTT.

CDR3 coding DNA: TGTGCCAGCAGCTTGGGGACTAGCGGGAGGGGGGATGAGCAGTTCTTC. It is translated as CASSLGTSGRGDEQFF. The chain combines TRBV5-5 with TRBJ2-1; 15 nucleotides agree with TRBD2. V was pared by 0 bases and J by 8 bases, with 3 bases of the junction left unmatched. The CDR3 is 16 residues long. In germline, CDR1 is SGHKS, CDR2 YYEKEE (reference sequence).

This chain links TRBV19 with TRBJ2-3; perhaps TRBD2 as D (5 bases). Trimming removed 10 bases from V and 0 bases from J, with 14 bases in between. CDR3 length equals 14 residues. Germline assignment: CDR1 LNHDA and CDR2 SQIVND (reference sequence). CDR3 nucleotides: TGTGCCACCCTAGAGGGTACTAGCACAGATACGCAGTATTTT. Protein product: CATLEGTSTDTQYF.

The chain recombines TRBV29-1 with TRBJ2-7, with D possibly matching TRBD1 (6 bases). Trimming removed 5 bases at V and 10 bases at J, with 15 bases between. The CDR3 covers 11 residues. Germline CDR1 and CDR2: SQVTM and ANQGSEA. CDR3 in DNA: TGCAGCGTTCGGACAGACTTTTATCAGTACTTC. Protein product: CSVRTDFYQYF.

The CDR3: CAWSVTGNRYEQYF. CDR3 nucleotide sequence: TGTGCCTGGAGTGTGACGGGGAACCGCTACGAGCAGTACTTC. This sequence joins TRBV30 and TRBJ2-7, with D perhaps TRBD2 (5 bases). Germline CDR1 is GTSNPN and CDR2 is SVGIG (reference sequence). V shed 0 bases and J shed 3 bases, with 12 bases lying between them. The CDR3 is 14 amino acids.

This clone has only a few counts. The V and J genes are TRBV10-3 and TRBJ1-1; no definite D call. V lost 3 bases, J lost 11 bases, and 10 bases lay in between. The CDR3 runs to 11 residues. Looked up from germline, CDR1 is ENHRY and CDR2 is SYGVKD. CDR3 protein: CAISDVEKAFF. The CDR3 DNA reads TGTGCCATCAGTGACGTCGAGAAGGCTTTCTTT.

The chain employs TRBV7-8 and TRBJ2-3; TRBD2 might be the D (6 bases). The CDR3 runs 15 residues. V gave up 1 base and J gave up 2 bases, with 10 bases separating them. Germline CDR1 is SGHVS and CDR2 is FQNEAQ. This chain's CDR3 is CASSLDGGVTDTQYF. The CDR3 region has the DNA TGTGCCAGCAGCTTAGATGGCGGGGTCACAGATACGCAGTATTTT.

This clone was counted a few times. J is TRBJ1-1 and V is TRBV6-5; tentatively, D is TRBD1 (6 bases). CDR1 MNHEY and CDR2 SVGAGI come from the germline V gene. The CDR3 loop spans 12 amino acids. Trimming removed 6 bases at V and 6 bases at J, with 11 bases between. The CDR3 sequence is CASRIRTAEAFF. CDR3 bases: TGTGCCAGCAGGATTCGGACAGCTGAAGCTTTCTTT.

In its sample, this clone was seen a few times. This chain connects TRBV15 to TRBJ1-5, with D perhaps matching TRBD1 (5 bases). From germline, CDR1 is LNHNV and CDR2 YYDKDF (reference sequence). CDR3 length: 15 residues. V dropped 0 bases and J dropped 10 bases, with 16 bases sitting between them. CDR3 nucleotides: TGTGCCACCAGCAGAGATCAGGGCCTTGGCTCACCCCAGCATTTT. Its protein product is CATSRDQGLGSPQHF.

The rearrangement joins TRBV6-5 to TRBJ2-5; D is possibly TRBD2 (5 bases). Germline CDR1 is MNHEY and CDR2 is SVGAGI. This CDR3 is 14 amino acids long. V lost 0 bases and J 2 bases, leaving 7 bases between the germline ends. The CDR3 DNA is TGTGCCAGCAGTTACTCTACGGGGCAAGAGACCCAGTACTTC. This sequence encodes CASSYSTGQETQYF.

This chain uses TRBV28 with TRBJ2-1; the match to TRBD1 covers 8 bases. Germline CDR1 is MDHEN and CDR2 is SYDVKM. The V segment lost 6 bases and the J segment 9 bases; nucleotides outside the gene matches: 7. The CDR3 contains 13 residues. The CDR3 spells CASSRGQGGEQFF. The CDR3 bases are TGTGCCAGCAGCCGAGGACAGGGTGGTGAGCAGTTCTTC.

In its sample, this clone was seen once. The V and J genes are TRBV6-1 and TRBJ1-5, with no clear D. The V end was cut by 3 bases, the J end by 6 bases, with 12 bases between. The CDR3 has 14 amino acids. CDR1 and CDR2 (germline): MNHNS, SASEGT. CDR3 region: CASSDDPRGQPQHF. CDR3 in DNA: TGTGCCAGCAGTGATGATCCTCGGGGTCAGCCCCAGCATTTT.

V and J are TRBV27 and TRBJ1-1, with TRBD1 as a possible D gene (6 bases). Germline V CDR1 and CDR2: MNHEY, SMNVEV (reference sequence). The CDR3 is 18 residues long. V was trimmed by 5 bases and J by 0 bases, leaving 22 bases between them. The DNA of the CDR3 is TGTGCCAGCAGTCACCGCAGGGGCGTCCGAGGGATGAACACTGAAGCTTTCTTT. It codes for CASSHRRGVRGMNTEAFF.

This sequence joins TRBV7-9 and TRBJ1-4; TRBD1 aligns across 10 bases. V gave up 0 bases and J gave up 3 bases; unmatched junction bases: 4. Per the germline V gene, CDR1 is SEHNR and CDR2 is FQNEAQ (reference sequence). CDR3 length equals 17 residues. In DNA, the CDR3 is TGTGCCAGCAGCTTAGCGCTGACAGGGGGCGCTAATGAAAAACTGTTTTTT. It is translated as CASSLALTGGANEKLFF.

This rearrangement joins TRBV28 to TRBJ1-2, with unresolved D. Germline lookup yields CDR1 MDHEN and CDR2 SYDVKM. V was shortened by 2 bases and J by 4 bases, with 11 bases between the two germline ends. The CDR3 length is 14 residues. The CDR3 coding sequence is TGTGCCAGCAGTTTAGCCCTTTCGGGCTATGGCTACACCTTC. Encoded protein: CASSLALSGYGYTF.

This clone appeared a few times. The chain has TRBV4-3 and TRBJ2-3; possible D gene TRBD2, 6 bases. Germline V gene data show CDR1 as LGHNA and CDR2 as YSLEER. The CDR3 loop spans 14 amino acids. V was trimmed by 4 bases and J by 3 bases, leaving 11 bases between them. The CDR3 bases are TGCGCCAGCAGCCCCCTAGCGTCTACAGATACGCAGTATTTT. Residues: CASSPLASTDTQYF.

CDR3 sequence reads: CASRYSVDTEAFF. The CDR3, as DNA: TGTGCCAGTAGGTACTCCGTGGACACTGAAGCTTTCTTT. This chain uses TRBV19 with TRBJ1-1; D call uncertain. CDR1 and CDR2 (germline): LNHDA, SQIVND (reference sequence). V gave up 6 bases and J gave up 3 bases, with 11 bases separating them. CDR3 length: 13 residues. Full variable domain (rest looked up from reference TRBV19 and TRBJ1-1): DGGITQSPKYLFRKEGQNVTLSCEQNLNHDAMYWYRQDPGQGLRLIYYSQIVNDFQKGDIAEGYSVSREKKESFPLTVTSAQKNPTAFYLCASRYSVDTEAFFGQGTRLTVV.

The J gene is TRBJ1-2, the V gene TRBV7-9, with 7 nucleotides matching TRBD1. The junction had 2 bases not matched to a gene; V was cut back by 1 base and J by 0 bases. From germline, CDR1 is SEHNR and CDR2 FQNEAQ (reference sequence). The CDR3 extends over 15 amino acids. The CDR3 reads CASSLETGSNYGYTF. DNA of the CDR3: TGTGCCAGCAGCTTAGAGACAGGGTCTAACTATGGCTACACCTTC.

The chain couples TRBV7-8 to TRBJ2-2, with 8 bases lining up with TRBD2. Germline CDR1 reads SGHVS; CDR2 reads FQNEAQ. V trimming: 5 bases; J trimming: 1 base; junction bases outside the gene matches: 3. The CDR3 loop spans 15 amino acids. The DNA for the CDR3 is TGTGCCAGCAGCCGGGGGGGCGAGAACACCGGGGAGCTGTTTTTT. Residues: CASSRGGENTGELFF. The complete variable domain, with remaining parts taken from reference TRBV7-8 and TRBJ2-2, reads GAGVSQSPRYKVAKRGQDVALRCDPISGHVSLFWYQQALGQGPEFLTYFQNEAQLDKSGLPSDRFFAERPEGSVSTLKIQRTQQEDSAVYLCASSRGGENTGELFFGEGSRLTVL.

V and J are TRBV7-8 and TRBJ2-1; TRBD2 matches 9 bases. There are 16 residues in the CDR3. Germline V gene data show CDR1 as SGHVS and CDR2 as FQNEAQ. V was pared by 3 bases and J by 7 bases, with 10 bases of the junction left unmatched. The CDR3 loop is CASSFGGGGAENEQFF. CDR3 coding DNA: TGTGCCAGCAGCTTCGGGGGCGGGGGGGCGGAAAATGAGCAGTTCTTC.